The 32 T cell receptor beta chains below come from one sample, sequenced in a study of T and B cells in COVID-19 patients. TRB was amplified from about 240-490 ng of blood genomic DNA. BIOMED2 TRB-A/B primer pools were used in multiplex TRB PCR. In TCRdb, the multiplex PCR reads were re-called with MiXCR into one record per CDR3 protein. The sample lists about 14,000 distinct CDR3 sequences, roughly 26% occurring once. The source material was blood. The source of these receptors is a human donor who had recovered from COVID-19.

This chain connects TRBV20-1 to TRBJ2-1; D may be TRBD1 or TRBD2 (5 bases each). CDR1 DFQATT and CDR2 SNEGSKA come from the germline V gene (reference sequence). The germline V and J ends were trimmed by 5 bases and 0 bases, with 20 bases remaining between them. The CDR3 has 17 amino acids. For the CDR3, the DNA is TGCAGTGCTGTTTTACCCGGGACCGCGTACTCCTACAATGAGCAGTTCTTC. It specifies CSAVLPGTAYSYNEQFF.

This clonotype turned up a few times. V and J are TRBV6-6 and TRBJ2-2; D gene ambiguous. Looked up from germline, CDR1 is MNHNY and CDR2 is SVGAGI (reference sequence). The CDR3 is 14 amino acids. Trimming cost V 5 bases and J 4 bases, with 11 bases left between them. The CDR3 DNA sequence: TGTGCCAGCAGTGTACAACCTTCCACCGGGGAGCTGTTTTTT. Protein product: CASSVQPSTGELFF.

This clonotype occurred many times. V and J are TRBV19 and TRBJ1-2; 7 bases line up with TRBD1. The germline V gene encodes CDR1 LNHDA and CDR2 SQIVND (reference sequence). The CDR3 covers 13 residues. Trimming took 11 bases from V and 1 from J; bases not matched to a gene: 7. CDR3 DNA: TGTGCCTGCGGACAGGCGATTAACTATGGCTACACCTTC. Translation gives CACGQAINYGYTF.

The chain is built from TRBV7-2 and TRBJ1-1; no clear D. The length of the CDR3 is 12 residues. Germline CDR1 is SGHTA and CDR2 is FQGNSA. V lost 1 base to trimming and J lost 7 bases, with 7 bases between them. CDR3 DNA sequence: TGTGCCAGCAGCTTAGAGGCCCGTGAAGCTTTCTTT. This gives the protein CASSLEAREAFF.

Here the CDR3 reads CARSRPSGGLVWYEQYF. The CDR3 DNA is TGTGCCAGAAGCAGACCTAGCGGGGGCCTCGTCTGGTACGAGCAGTACTTC. The chain employs TRBV5-3 and TRBJ2-7, with 10 bases fitting TRBD2. TRBV5-3 is an ORF; its function is uncertain. The CDR3 spans 17 residues. Trimming cost V 4 bases and J 4 bases; bases outside gene matches: 14.

The CDR3 is CASSHRDSNQPQHF. CDR3 DNA sequence: TGTGCCAGCAGTCACAGAGATAGCAATCAGCCCCAGCATTTT. V gene TRBV27 combines with J gene TRBJ1-5; D is uncertain. CDR3 length: 14 amino acids. V was clipped by 5 bases and J by 0 bases, with 8 bases between them. From germline, CDR1 is MNHEY and CDR2 SMNVEV (reference sequence).

The chain combines TRBV27 with TRBJ1-5; 7 nucleotides align to TRBD1. The length of the CDR3 is 17 residues. Trimming removed 4 bases from V and 11 bases from J; junction bases left unmatched: 20. The V gene's germline CDR1 is MNHEY and CDR2 SMNVEV (reference sequence). The CDR3 nucleotides are TGTGCCAGCAGTTATTTCCCCCTCTTACCGACAGGGCAATCCCAGCATTTT. It specifies CASSYFPLLPTGQSQHF.

This clonotype is labeled medium-sized (0.01 to 0.1%). The rearrangement uses TRBV19 and TRBJ2-7, with D perhaps TRBD2 (6 bases). This CDR3 contains 15 residues. The ends were cut back, 3 bases at V and 1 base at J, with 13 bases in the middle. In germline, CDR1 is LNHDA, CDR2 SQIVND (reference sequence). The CDR3 protein is CASSIFAGPSYEQYF. The CDR3 DNA follows: TGTGCCAGTAGTATCTTCGCGGGACCGTCCTACGAGCAGTACTTC.

The table lists this clonotype with a few counts. The chain joins TRBV6-1 to TRBJ2-7, with TRBD2 matching over 14 bases. CDR3 length equals 20 residues. Germline trimming cut 6 bases from V and 0 bases from J; bases unmatched to any gene: 16. CDR1 is MNHNS, CDR2 SASEGT, per germline. This CDR3 reads CASRLVPLGLAGAYSYEQYF. The DNA for the CDR3 is TGTGCCAGCAGACTAGTTCCCCTGGGACTAGCGGGAGCCTACTCCTACGAGCAGTACTTC.

This chain connects TRBV19 to TRBJ1-5; D unresolved. This CDR3 is built from 14 residues. The germline V gene has CDR1 LNHDA and CDR2 SQIVND (reference sequence). With 6 bases removed from V and 1 base from J, the gap between germline ends came to 10 bases. The CDR3 sequence: CASRKGGSNQPQHF. The CDR3 DNA reads TGTGCCAGTAGGAAGGGTGGGAGCAATCAGCCCCAGCATTTT.

The chain is built from TRBV5-1 and TRBJ2-2, with TRBD2 as a possible D gene (5 bases). The CDR3 totals 16 residues. V gave up 4 bases and J gave up 2 bases, with 15 bases separating them. Germline loops: CDR1 SGHRS, CDR2 YFSETQ. CDR3 amino acids: CASSPQRRANTGELFF. The CDR3 bases are TGCGCCAGCAGCCCACAACGGCGGGCTAACACCGGGGAGCTGTTTTTT.

The chain has TRBV18 and TRBJ2-7; TRBD2 agrees at 7 bases. This CDR3 comprises 15 residues. Trimming cost V 4 bases and J 1 base; bases outside gene matches: 7. Germline CDR1 and CDR2: KGHSH and LQKENI. The CDR3 nucleotides are TGTGCCAGCTCACTTCCCGGGACTAATTCCTACGAGCAGTACTTC. It is translated as CASSLPGTNSYEQYF.

There are a few counts of this clonotype. The rearrangement links TRBV9 to TRBJ2-1, with D perhaps being TRBD1 or TRBD2 (6 bases each). Germline CDR1 SGDLS, CDR2 YYNGEE. Trimming removed 3 bases from V and 10 bases from J, with 20 bases in between. This CDR3 region has 15 residues. Written as DNA, the CDR3 is TGTGCCAGCAGCGAATTCGGAGGGGGGCAGGAAGAGCAGTTCTTC. This translates into CASSEFGGGQEEQFF.

By sample fraction, this clonotype is medium-sized (0.01 to 0.1%). This rearrangement joins TRBV12-3 or TRBV12-4 to TRBJ2-3, with 13 bases matching TRBD2. CDR3 length: 15 residues. V was pared by 7 bases and J by 3 bases, with 4 bases of the junction left unmatched. CDR3 loop: CASILAGGPTDTQYF. CDR3 DNA: TGTGCCAGCATACTAGCGGGAGGGCCGACAGATACGCAGTATTTT.

This clonotype was recorded many times. Relative to the germline gene, one junction end is altered; a read error may explain this. J is TRBJ2-3 and V is TRBV6-2 or TRBV6-3; 14 positions match TRBD2. CDR1 is MNHEY and CDR2 is SVGEGT in the germline V gene. The CDR3 runs to 15 residues. The CDR3 sequence is CASSRHRTSGGKNAF. The CDR3 coding sequence is TGTGCCAGCAGTCGCCACCGGACTAGCGGGGGGAAAAATGCTTTT.

A single count supports this clonotype. This chain connects TRBV29-1 to TRBJ2-7, with 9 bases aligning to TRBD2. The CDR3 is 14 amino acids. Germline values: CDR1 SQVTM, CDR2 ANQGSEA. The V gene end was trimmed by 7 bases and the J gene end by 7 bases; junction bases not matched to a gene: 14. This CDR3 is CSAREGARGGEQYF. DNA of the CDR3: TGCAGCGCTAGGGAGGGGGCGCGGGGGGGGGAGCAGTACTTC.

The chain joins TRBV5-1 to TRBJ2-7, with D tentatively TRBD1 (5 bases). Trimming took off 4 bases at V and 3 bases at J, with 11 bases between the two ends. Germline CDR1 reads SGHRS; CDR2 reads YFSETQ. The CDR3 contains 13 residues. The chain's CDR3 is CASSPGLSYEQYF. CDR3 nucleotides: TGCGCCAGCAGCCCAGGGTTAAGCTACGAGCAGTACTTC.

The V and J genes are TRBV5-1 and TRBJ2-1, with TRBD2 matching 9 bases. The CDR3 contains 18 residues. The V segment lost 0 bases and the J segment 3 bases; nucleotides outside the gene matches: 10. Germline V gene data show CDR1 as SGHRS and CDR2 as YFSETQ. CDR3 in amino acids: CASSLAAGGPGNYNEQFF. CDR3 DNA: TGCGCCAGCAGCTTGGCCGCGGGGGGGCCGGGAAACTACAATGAGCAGTTCTTC. The full variable domain, completed using reference TRBV5-1 and TRBJ2-1, is KAGVTQTPRYLIKTRGQQVTLSCSPISGHRSVSWYQQTPGQGLQFLFEYFSETQRNKGNFPGRFSGRQFSNSRSEMNVSTLELGDSALYLCASSLAAGGPGNYNEQFFGPGTRLTVL.

This clonotype is categorized as medium-sized. The V and J genes are TRBV19 and TRBJ2-3, with TRBD2 identical over 7 bases. The CDR3 length is 15 residues. Germline loops: CDR1 LNHDA, CDR2 SQIVND (reference sequence). Trimming removed 6 bases from V and 6 bases from J; junction bases left unmatched: 12. The chain's CDR3 is CASRSLGGGSDTQYF. CDR3 in DNA: TGTGCCAGTAGATCCCTCGGCGGGGGATCGGATACGCAGTATTTT.

The table lists this clonotype with a few counts. The genes are TRBV12-3 or TRBV12-4 and TRBJ1-3; D ambiguous. V was shortened by 6 bases and J by 4 bases, with 10 bases between the two germline ends. The CDR3 totals 13 residues. Written as DNA, the CDR3 is TGTGCCAGCAGCTTCCTCTGGGGAAACACCATATATTTT. It encodes CASSFLWGNTIYF.

This chain links TRBV27 with TRBJ1-5; the D is unclear. Trimming took 5 bases from V and 5 from J, leaving 13 bases between them. CDR1 is MNHEY, CDR2 SMNVEV, per germline (reference sequence). The CDR3 is 14 residues long. The CDR3 loop reads CASSTRREDQPQHF. Here the CDR3 DNA reads TGTGCCAGCAGTACCCGACGGGAGGATCAGCCCCAGCATTTT.

This clonotype is deemed medium-sized (0.01 to 0.1%). The chain employs TRBV19 and TRBJ2-5; the D call may be TRBD1 or TRBD2 (5 bases each). Trimming removed 5 bases at V and 5 bases at J, with 15 bases between. This CDR3 has 14 residues. Germline-derived CDR1 and CDR2 are LNHDA and SQIVND (reference sequence). Written as DNA, the CDR3 is TGTGCCAGTAGTCGGGACCTCGTCGGGGAGACCCAGTACTTC. It specifies CASSRDLVGETQYF. The whole variable domain, filled in from reference TRBV19 and TRBJ2-5, reads DGGITQSPKYLFRKEGQNVTLSCEQNLNHDAMYWYRQDPGQGLRLIYYSQIVNDFQKGDIAEGYSVSREKKESFPLTVTSAQKNPTAFYLCASSRDLVGETQYFGPGTRLLVL.

This clonotype has only a few counts. V usage is TRBV7-2 and J usage is TRBJ2-5; D unresolved. CDR1 SGHTA and CDR2 FQGNSA come from the germline V gene. The CDR3 totals 13 residues. Trimming pared 3 bases from V and 9 bases from J, leaving 14 bases between. CDR3 DNA sequence: TGTGCCAGCAGCTTCTTTGCGCAAGACGCCCAGTACTTC. It is translated as CASSFFAQDAQYF.

This clonotype was counted a few times. The chain employs TRBV10-3 and TRBJ1-2, with 8 bases that match TRBD1. V gave up 4 bases and J gave up 4 bases; unmatched junction bases: 8. The CDR3 covers 15 residues. Germline values: CDR1 ENHRY, CDR2 SYGVKD. The CDR3 protein is CAISGTGGWIYGYTF. The CDR3 DNA reads as TGTGCCATCAGTGGTACAGGGGGTTGGATCTATGGCTACACCTTC.

For this clonotype: This may be a read error: a much more frequent sequence differs by one nucleotide. The chain is built from TRBV18 and TRBJ2-1, with D perhaps TRBD1 or TRBD2 (5 bases each). Germline V lookup: CDR1 KGHSH, CDR2 LQKENI. This CDR3 has 16 amino acids. CDR3 sequence: CVSSPLAVTAANEQFF. Written as DNA, the CDR3 is TGTGTCAGCTCACCTCTAGCCGTGACAGCCGCCAATGAGCAGTTCTTC.

This rearrangement joins TRBV12-3 or TRBV12-4 to TRBJ1-5; TRBD1 matches 7 bases. This CDR3 spans 14 amino acids. J was trimmed by 3 bases and V by 6 bases; bases with no gene match: 5. CDR3 nucleotides: TGTGCCAGCAGGTTACAGGGGTCCAATCAGCCCCAGCATTTT. This sequence encodes CASRLQGSNQPQHF.

This chain joins TRBV12-3 or TRBV12-4 and TRBJ2-7; TRBD1 might be the D (5 bases). This CDR3 has 12 amino acids. The CDR3, as DNA: TGTGCTAGTGGCCGGACAAGCTACGAGCAGTACTTC. It yields the protein CASGRTSYEQYF.

The table lists this clonotype with many counts. J is TRBJ1-1 and V is TRBV19, with D uncertain. The V gene's germline CDR1 is LNHDA and CDR2 SQIVND (reference sequence). The CDR3 runs to 13 residues. V gave up 5 bases and J gave up 5 bases, with 12 bases separating them. The CDR3 protein is CASSWALETEAFF. CDR3 in DNA: TGTGCCAGTAGTTGGGCCTTGGAGACTGAAGCTTTCTTT.

The gene calls are TRBV5-5 and TRBJ1-3; D not resolved. The CDR3 is 16 amino acids. Germline CDR1 SGHKS, CDR2 YYEKEE (reference sequence). Trimming left V 0 bases short and J 0 bases short, with 10 bases between. The CDR3 here is CASSLVGIDSGNTIYF. The DNA for the CDR3 is TGTGCCAGCAGCTTGGTTGGGATAGACTCTGGAAACACCATATATTTT.

This clonotype came up many times. The V call is TRBV19, the J call TRBJ1-5, with no clear D. V was shortened by 3 bases and J by 0 bases, with 12 bases between the two germline ends. Germline V gene lookup returns CDR1 LNHDA and CDR2 SQIVND (reference sequence). The CDR3 runs 16 residues. In DNA form, the CDR3 reads TGTGCCAGTAGTATGGGATCCGACGGTAGCAATCAGCCCCAGCATTTT. Amino acid sequence: CASSMGSDGSNQPQHF.

This clonotype is medium-sized in the sample. The rearrangement links TRBV18 to TRBJ2-7; D gene uncertain. V lost 5 bases and J lost 9, with 11 bases in between. Germline loops: CDR1 KGHSH, CDR2 LQKENI. CDR3 length: 11 residues. The CDR3: CASSDLEGQYF. CDR3 DNA: TGTGCCAGCTCAGACCTCGAAGGGCAGTACTTC.

This clonotype rates as medium-sized. The chain uses TRBV15 and TRBJ1-4; D remains unclear. V was shortened by 1 base and J by 8 bases, with 14 bases between the two germline ends. The CDR3 consists of 15 residues. Germline lookup yields CDR1 LNHNV and CDR2 YYDKDF (reference sequence). DNA of the CDR3: TGTGCCACCAGCAGAGCGGGGTTCGGAGAGGAAAAACTGTTTTTT. Residues: CATSRAGFGEEKLFF.